This T cell receptor beta chain was recovered during a study of CD8 T cells in Susac syndrome. About 0.45 to 1 ug RNA was reverse transcribed with random hexamers. The authors amplified TCR beta CDR3 across 54 Vbeta and 13 Jbeta using immunoSEQ multiplex PCR. Using its own MiXCR run on the immunoSEQ multiplex PCR reads, TCRdb lists one record per CDR3 protein. This table has about 60,000 distinct CDR3 sequences, approximately 94% appearing once. Trimming left V 6 bases short and J 7 bases short, with 9 bases between. Germline values: CDR1 SQVTM, CDR2 ANQGSEA. The CDR3 sequence is 11 residues long. The authors negatively isolated CD8+ and CD4+ T cells and FACS-enriched TEMRA cells.

V and J are TRBV29-1 and TRBJ2-2, with no clear D. Input material: CD8+ T cells from PBMCs. This sequence was found in a human donor in good health. CDR3 sequence reads: CSVGQSGELFF. CDR3 DNA sequence: TGCAGCGTGGGCCAGAGCGGGGAGCTGTTTTTT.